These T cell receptor beta chains were read from a single sample in a study of T cells in localized non-small cell lung cancer. Assay: immunoSEQ multiplex PCR; the TCRdb copy retains only in-frame clones and omits some. In the table there are some 54,000 clones, over 70% of which are singletons. The sample in question was PBMCs, obtained before any cancer treatment. The receptor source for this set is a woman aged 35 to 69 with stage II lung adenocarcinoma. The CDR3 runs from the conserved cysteine through the conserved F or W. The order of the fields is V gene, D gene, clone size, CDR3 length, J gene, CDR3 DNA, CDR3 protein. The D gene is left open where the match is weak. Clone size is shown for a subset of rows, as once, few, many or a class of expanded clone.

v_call: TRBV7-2
d_call: TRBD2
clone_size: .
cdr3_length: 15
j_call: TRBJ2-5
cdr3_nt: TGTGCCAGCAGCTTTATAGCGGGGGTCCGGGAGACCCAGTACTTC
cdr3_aa: CASSFIAGVRETQYF

v_call: TRBV18
d_call: TRBD2
clone_size: .
cdr3_length: 16
j_call: TRBJ2-1
cdr3_nt: TGTGCCAGCTCACCGACGAGCGGGGGGACCTACAATGAGCAGTTCTTC
cdr3_aa: CASSPTSGGTYNEQFF

v_call: TRBV7-2
d_call: .
clone_size: .
cdr3_length: 13
j_call: TRBJ1-5
cdr3_nt: TGTGCCAGCAGCTTACAGAGCTCTCAGCCCCAGCATTTT
cdr3_aa: CASSLQSSQPQHF

v_call: TRBV28
d_call: .
clone_size: once
cdr3_length: 14
j_call: TRBJ1-2
cdr3_nt: TGTGCCAGCAGTCCCAGGGGTAAACCCTATGGCTACACCTTC
cdr3_aa: CASSPRGKPYGYTF

v_call: TRBV29-1
d_call: .
clone_size: .
cdr3_length: 13
j_call: TRBJ1-1
cdr3_nt: TGCAGCGTTGAATGGGAACTGAACACTGAAGCTTTCTTT
cdr3_aa: CSVEWELNTEAFF

v_call: TRBV6-1
d_call: .
clone_size: .
cdr3_length: 17
j_call: TRBJ2-6
cdr3_nt: TGTGCCAGCAGTGAAGCGGTCCGGACCTCTGGGGCCAACGTCCTGACTTTC
cdr3_aa: CASSEAVRTSGANVLTF

v_call: TRBV28
d_call: TRBD1
clone_size: .
cdr3_length: 15
j_call: TRBJ1-2
cdr3_nt: TGTGCCAGCAGTTTATGGGGACAGGGGAGCTATGGCTACACCTTC
cdr3_aa: CASSLWGQGSYGYTF

v_call: TRBV4-1
d_call: TRBD1
clone_size: .
cdr3_length: 18
j_call: TRBJ2-2
cdr3_nt: TGCGCCAGCAGTCAGCTTCCGGGACAGGGGATCGGCGCCGGGGAGCTGTTTTTT
cdr3_aa: CASSQLPGQGIGAGELFF

v_call: TRBV5-1
d_call: TRBD2
clone_size: .
cdr3_length: 16
j_call: TRBJ2-3
cdr3_nt: TGCGCCAGCAGAAAAAGCGGGGGGGCCGGGGCAGATACGCAGTATTTT
cdr3_aa: CASRKSGGAGADTQYF

v_call: TRBV27
d_call: .
clone_size: .
cdr3_length: 18
j_call: TRBJ1-1
cdr3_nt: TGTGCCAGCAGTTTTCTCCCGAGAAAGGTGGGAGTGAACACTGAAGCTTTCTTT
cdr3_aa: CASSFLPRKVGVNTEAFF

v_call: TRBV4-3
d_call: .
clone_size: once
cdr3_length: 13
j_call: TRBJ1-1
cdr3_nt: TGCGCCAGCAGCAGGGCCGGGGGAACTGAAGCTTTCTTT
cdr3_aa: CASSRAGGTEAFF

v_call: TRBV21-1
d_call: .
clone_size: .
cdr3_length: 16
j_call: TRBJ2-2
cdr3_nt: TGTGCCAGCAGCGCACTAGCGGGGGGATACACCGGGGAGCTGTTTTTT
cdr3_aa: CASSALAGGYTGELFF

v_call: TRBV6-1
d_call: .
clone_size: .
cdr3_length: 13
j_call: TRBJ1-6
cdr3_nt: TGTGCCAGCAAGGCCACGCACAGTTCACCCCTCCACTTT
cdr3_aa: CASKATHSSPLHF

v_call: TRBV7-2
d_call: TRBD2
clone_size: .
cdr3_length: 16
j_call: TRBJ2-5
cdr3_nt: TGTGCCAGCAGCTTAATAGCGGGGGCACAACGGGAGACCCAGTACTTC
cdr3_aa: CASSLIAGAQRETQYF

v_call: TRBV5-1
d_call: .
clone_size: .
cdr3_length: 13
j_call: TRBJ2-7
cdr3_nt: TGCGCCAGCAGCATAAACAGGGTCGACGAGCAGTACTTC
cdr3_aa: CASSINRVDEQYF

v_call: TRBV28
d_call: .
clone_size: .
cdr3_length: 14
j_call: TRBJ1-4
cdr3_nt: TGTGCCAGCAGTTCAGTCAGACAAAATGAAAAACTGTTTTTT
cdr3_aa: CASSSVRQNEKLFF

v_call: TRBV6-6
d_call: .
clone_size: .
cdr3_length: 15
j_call: TRBJ1-5
cdr3_nt: TGTGCCAGCAGTTACTCACCAGATAGCAATCAGCCCCAGCATTTT
cdr3_aa: CASSYSPDSNQPQHF

v_call: TRBV5-1
d_call: TRBD1
clone_size: .
cdr3_length: 15
j_call: TRBJ2-5
cdr3_nt: TGCGCCAGCAGCTTGGAGGCGGGACAGGGAGGGACCCAGTACTTC
cdr3_aa: CASSLEAGQGGTQYF

v_call: TRBV27
d_call: TRBD1
clone_size: .
cdr3_length: 16
j_call: TRBJ1-5
cdr3_nt: TGTGCCAGCAGTTCCTCCGGGACAGGGGGCAATCAGCCCCAGCATTTT
cdr3_aa: CASSSSGTGGNQPQHF

v_call: TRBV19
d_call: .
clone_size: .
cdr3_length: 12
j_call: TRBJ1-4
cdr3_nt: TGTGCCAGTAGTATCTCCGGAGAAAAACTGTTTTTT
cdr3_aa: CASSISGEKLFF

v_call: TRBV6-6
d_call: .
clone_size: .
cdr3_length: 12
j_call: TRBJ2-3
cdr3_nt: TGTGCCAGCAGTTACCAGGAAAGGACGCAGTATTTT
cdr3_aa: CASSYQERTQYF

v_call: TRBV5-1
d_call: .
clone_size: .
cdr3_length: 14
j_call: TRBJ2-5
cdr3_nt: TGCGCCAGCAGCTTGGGACATACCGTGGCGACCCAGTACTTC
cdr3_aa: CASSLGHTVATQYF

v_call: TRBV4-2
d_call: TRBD1
clone_size: once
cdr3_length: 16
j_call: TRBJ2-1
cdr3_nt: TGTGCCAGCAGCCAAGAGGAGGACAGGGGGCTAGATGAGCAGTTCTTC
cdr3_aa: CASSQEEDRGLDEQFF

v_call: TRBV28
d_call: .
clone_size: .
cdr3_length: 15
j_call: TRBJ2-5
cdr3_nt: TGTGCCAGCAGTTTAGAGGGAAAGCCTGAAGAGACCCAGTACTTC
cdr3_aa: CASSLEGKPEETQYF

v_call: TRBV30
d_call: .
clone_size: .
cdr3_length: 15
j_call: TRBJ1-1
cdr3_nt: TGTGCCTGGAGGGGGAATGGGGGGGCGGGCACTGAAGCTTTCTTT
cdr3_aa: CAWRGNGGAGTEAFF

v_call: TRBV27
d_call: TRBD1
clone_size: .
cdr3_length: 17
j_call: TRBJ2-7
cdr3_nt: TGTGCCAGCGTCCGGACAGGGGGCGCGTCACGGTCCTACGAGCAGTACTTC
cdr3_aa: CASVRTGGASRSYEQYF

v_call: TRBV10-1
d_call: .
clone_size: .
cdr3_length: 13
j_call: TRBJ1-4
cdr3_nt: TGCGCCAGCAGGTTGATCGAGAATGAAAAACTGTTTTTT
cdr3_aa: CASRLIENEKLFF

v_call: TRBV18
d_call: .
clone_size: .
cdr3_length: 14
j_call: TRBJ1-5
cdr3_nt: TGTGCCAGCTCACCAGCCAATGGGAATCAGCCCCAGCATTTT
cdr3_aa: CASSPANGNQPQHF

v_call: TRBV7-3
d_call: .
clone_size: .
cdr3_length: 14
j_call: TRBJ1-5
cdr3_nt: TGTGCCAGCAGCCTCAATGGGGGAAATCAGCCCCAGCATTTT
cdr3_aa: CASSLNGGNQPQHF

v_call: TRBV28
d_call: .
clone_size: .
cdr3_length: 13
j_call: TRBJ1-2
cdr3_nt: TGTGCCAGCAGTTTAAAGGAGATTGAGGGCTACACCTTC
cdr3_aa: CASSLKEIEGYTF

v_call: TRBV25-1
d_call: TRBD1
clone_size: .
cdr3_length: 15
j_call: TRBJ2-1
cdr3_nt: TGTGCCAGCAGAGCGGGGACAGGGTCCTACAATGAGCAGTTCTTC
cdr3_aa: CASRAGTGSYNEQFF

v_call: TRBV18
d_call: .
clone_size: .
cdr3_length: 15
j_call: TRBJ1-5
cdr3_nt: TGTGCCAGCTCACCAGGGAATCTGGGCAATCAGCCCCAGCATTTT
cdr3_aa: CASSPGNLGNQPQHF

v_call: TRBV7-9
d_call: TRBD2
clone_size: .
cdr3_length: 19
j_call: TRBJ2-1
cdr3_nt: TGTGCCAGCAGCTCCCCTATCATCCCTAAGCGGGGCTCCTACAATGAGCAGTTCTTC
cdr3_aa: CASSSPIIPKRGSYNEQFF

v_call: TRBV7-9
d_call: .
clone_size: .
cdr3_length: 12
j_call: TRBJ1-2
cdr3_nt: TGTGCCAGCAGCTTAGGGGGCTATGGCTACACCTTC
cdr3_aa: CASSLGGYGYTF

v_call: TRBV5-6
d_call: TRBD1
clone_size: .
cdr3_length: 15
j_call: TRBJ2-1
cdr3_nt: TGTGCCAGCAGCTGGGGGACAGTCTCCTACAATGAGCAGTTCTTC
cdr3_aa: CASSWGTVSYNEQFF

v_call: TRBV19
d_call: .
clone_size: .
cdr3_length: 13
j_call: TRBJ2-6
cdr3_nt: TGTGCCAGTGGGGTATCTGGGGCCAACGTCCTGACTTTC
cdr3_aa: CASGVSGANVLTF

v_call: TRBV5-1
d_call: TRBD2
clone_size: .
cdr3_length: 16
j_call: TRBJ2-2
cdr3_nt: TGCGCCAGCAGCTTATTACTAGCGGAGAACACCGGGGAGCTGTTTTTT
cdr3_aa: CASSLLLAENTGELFF

v_call: TRBV30
d_call: TRBD1
clone_size: .
cdr3_length: 13
j_call: TRBJ1-2
cdr3_nt: TGTGCCTGGAGCTACAGGGGCAGCTATGGCTACACCTTC
cdr3_aa: CAWSYRGSYGYTF

v_call: TRBV7-2
d_call: .
clone_size: once
cdr3_length: 14
j_call: TRBJ1-6
cdr3_nt: TGTGCCAGCAGCTTAAGTTCGGGTAATTCACCCCTCCACTTT
cdr3_aa: CASSLSSGNSPLHF

v_call: TRBV7-9
d_call: .
clone_size: .
cdr3_length: 15
j_call: TRBJ1-1
cdr3_nt: TGTGCCAGCAGCTTAGTTGGGGGGATGAACACTGAAGCTTTCTTT
cdr3_aa: CASSLVGGMNTEAFF

v_call: TRBV6-1
d_call: .
clone_size: .
cdr3_length: 13
j_call: TRBJ1-1
cdr3_nt: TGTGCCGGACACACAGCCTCGAACACTGAAGCTTTCTTT
cdr3_aa: CAGHTASNTEAFF

v_call: TRBV5-1
d_call: TRBD2
clone_size: .
cdr3_length: 14
j_call: TRBJ2-5
cdr3_nt: TGCGCCAGCAGCTCGGGACTAGCGGGAGAGACCCAGTACTTC
cdr3_aa: CASSSGLAGETQYF

v_call: TRBV6-6
d_call: TRBD2
clone_size: .
cdr3_length: 14
j_call: TRBJ2-1
cdr3_nt: TGTGCCAGCAGTCCCGGACTAGCGATCGGGGAGCAGTTCTTC
cdr3_aa: CASSPGLAIGEQFF

v_call: TRBV6-1
d_call: TRBD1
clone_size: once
cdr3_length: 13
j_call: TRBJ2-3
cdr3_nt: TGTGCCAGCACCGGACAGGGGGGAGATACGCAGTATTTT
cdr3_aa: CASTGQGGDTQYF

v_call: TRBV5-1
d_call: TRBD2
clone_size: .
cdr3_length: 15
j_call: TRBJ2-3
cdr3_nt: TGCGCCAGCAGCTGGAGGCCTAGCGGGGAGGAGCCGCAGTATTTT
cdr3_aa: CASSWRPSGEEPQYF

v_call: TRBV5-1
d_call: TRBD1
clone_size: once
cdr3_length: 16
j_call: TRBJ1-4
cdr3_nt: TGCGCCAGCAGCTTGGATCCGGCGGGACAGGGAGAAAAACTGTTTTTT
cdr3_aa: CASSLDPAGQGEKLFF

v_call: TRBV29-1
d_call: TRBD1
clone_size: .
cdr3_length: 15
j_call: TRBJ2-2
cdr3_nt: TGCAGCGTTAAGCATGTACAGGGGGGATCCGGGGAGCTGTTTTTT
cdr3_aa: CSVKHVQGGSGELFF

v_call: TRBV15
d_call: .
clone_size: .
cdr3_length: 17
j_call: TRBJ1-5
cdr3_nt: TGTGCCACCAGCAGAGACCTCATCAGTAGGAGCAATCAGCCCCAGCATTTT
cdr3_aa: CATSRDLISRSNQPQHF

v_call: TRBV7-9
d_call: TRBD2
clone_size: .
cdr3_length: 16
j_call: TRBJ2-7
cdr3_nt: TGTGCCAGCAGCTCCGCAGGGTCCTTGGGACTAAACGAGCAGTACTTC
cdr3_aa: CASSSAGSLGLNEQYF

v_call: TRBV27
d_call: .
clone_size: .
cdr3_length: 15
j_call: TRBJ2-2
cdr3_nt: TGTGCCAGCAGTTTCGCGACAAGCGGCACCGGGGAGCTGTTTTTT
cdr3_aa: CASSFATSGTGELFF

v_call: TRBV9
d_call: TRBD2
clone_size: .
cdr3_length: 16
j_call: TRBJ2-1
cdr3_nt: TGTGCCAGCAGCCCCTCGGGGGGTAGCTCCTACAATGAGCAGTTCTTC
cdr3_aa: CASSPSGGSSYNEQFF

v_call: TRBV5-6
d_call: TRBD1
clone_size: many
cdr3_length: 15
j_call: TRBJ1-2
cdr3_nt: TGTGCCAGCAGTACTGACAGGGAGCCTCGCTATGGCTACACCTTC
cdr3_aa: CASSTDREPRYGYTF

v_call: TRBV19
d_call: .
clone_size: .
cdr3_length: 14
j_call: TRBJ2-3
cdr3_nt: TGTGCCAGTAGTATAAGATCGAATACAGATACGCAGTATTTT
cdr3_aa: CASSIRSNTDTQYF

v_call: TRBV19
d_call: .
clone_size: few
cdr3_length: 16
j_call: TRBJ1-5
cdr3_nt: TGTGCCAGTAGTATTTACGGGGCAGCAAGCAATCAGCCCCAGCATTTT
cdr3_aa: CASSIYGAASNQPQHF

v_call: TRBV7-6
d_call: .
clone_size: .
cdr3_length: 14
j_call: TRBJ1-1
cdr3_nt: TGTGCCAGCAGCTTAGACGGTATGAACACTGAAGCTTTCTTT
cdr3_aa: CASSLDGMNTEAFF